A single sample is the source of the 30 T cell receptor beta chains below, sequenced in a study of shared clonotypes between healthy human individuals. Generated by immunoSEQ multiplex PCR, the TCRdb table keeps only in-frame clones and is missing some. The profile shows a few million clones, more than 90% of them singletons. Sequencing input: naive CD4+ T cells sorted from blood. Subset reported: CD45RA+ positively selected. The source of these receptors is a man aged 18 to 29 in good health.

The rearrangement links TRBV18 to TRBJ1-3; D not certain. V was trimmed by 0 bases and J by 4 bases, leaving 7 bases between them. There are 14 residues in the CDR3. The germline V gene has CDR1 KGHSH and CDR2 LQKENI. The CDR3 sequence is CASSPPDKGNTIYF. CDR3 nucleotides: TGTGCCAGCTCACCACCGGATAAAGGAAACACCATATATTTT.

The chain uses TRBV6-6 and TRBJ2-1; 10 bases are a match to TRBD2. The CDR3 totals 15 residues. J gave up 6 bases and V 6 bases, and 8 bases lay outside the gene matches. Germline loops: CDR1 MNHNY, CDR2 SVGAGI (reference sequence). The CDR3 DNA reads TGTGCCAGCAGGGGTGGACTAGCGGAGCGCAATGAGCAGTTCTTC. Its translation is CASRGGLAERNEQFF.

The rearrangement joins TRBV11-3 to TRBJ2-5; D unclear. The V gene's germline CDR1 is SGHNT and CDR2 YENEEA. The CDR3 runs 13 residues. V gave up 3 bases and J gave up 3 bases, with 8 bases separating them. CDR3 sequence: CASSLRWKETQYF. The CDR3 region has the DNA TGTGCCAGCAGCTTGAGGTGGAAAGAGACCCAGTACTTC.

The gene calls are TRBV18 and TRBJ2-5; D is possibly TRBD1 (6 bases). CDR1 is KGHSH, CDR2 LQKENI, per germline. Trimming removed 6 bases from V and 7 bases from J, with 21 bases in between. There are 15 residues in the CDR3. The CDR3 sequence is CASSLAPGTSGTQYF. The CDR3 DNA follows: TGTGCCAGCTCCCTCGCACCCGGGACATCAGGGACCCAGTACTTC.

This chain links TRBV5-1 with TRBJ2-3, with D perhaps matching TRBD2 (5 bases). The germline V gene has CDR1 SGHRS and CDR2 YFSETQ. The CDR3 covers 16 residues. V was trimmed by 2 bases and J by 2 bases, leaving 15 bases between them. The CDR3 spells CASSFRGSANTDTQYF. The CDR3 DNA follows: TGCGCCAGCAGCTTTAGAGGGAGTGCAAACACAGATACGCAGTATTTT.

The CDR3 here is CASSFKGEGYGYTF. CDR3 DNA sequence: TGTGCCAGCAGTTTTAAGGGGGAGGGCTATGGCTACACCTTC. This rearrangement joins TRBV27 to TRBJ1-2; a weak D match, TRBD1 (6 bases). This CDR3 is 14 amino acids long. Germline V gene data show CDR1 as MNHEY and CDR2 as SMNVEV (reference sequence). Trimming shortened V by 3 bases and J by 4 bases, and 12 bases separated the two germline ends.

This chain connects TRBV7-6 to TRBJ2-1, with 7 nucleotides matching TRBD2. The V segment lost 3 bases and the J segment 4 bases; nucleotides outside the gene matches: 6. The CDR3 sequence is 15 residues long. In germline, CDR1 is SGHVS, CDR2 FNYEAQ. DNA for the CDR3: TGTGCCAGCAGCTTGCTAGCGGTACCTTACAATGAGCAGTTCTTC. It is translated as CASSLLAVPYNEQFF.

This clone was detected once. The chain recombines TRBV19 with TRBJ2-7; 9 bases align to TRBD1. The V gene's germline CDR1 is LNHDA and CDR2 SQIVND (reference sequence). The J segment lost 3 bases and the V segment lost 6 bases, leaving 3 bases of the junction unmatched. The CDR3 loop spans 13 amino acids. The CDR3, as DNA: TGTGCCAGTAGCGGACAGGGGCACTACGAGCAGTACTTC. It encodes CASSGQGHYEQYF.

Comments on this clone: The sample contains more than one DNA sequence encoding this CDR3. The CDR3: CASRGPSTDTQYF. The DNA of the CDR3 is TGTGCCAGCAGAGGCCCTAGCACAGATACGCAGTATTTT. The chain links TRBV6-6 to TRBJ2-3; D gene unclear. Germline CDR1 is MNHNY and CDR2 is SVGAGI (reference sequence). The CDR3 covers 13 residues. The ends were cut back, 6 bases at V and 0 bases at J, with 7 bases in the middle.

As regards this clone: The same CDR3 is also encoded by other DNA sequences in this sample. The V and J genes are TRBV18 and TRBJ2-5, with TRBD2 identical over 11 bases. Germline values: CDR1 KGHSH, CDR2 LQKENI. This CDR3 region has 16 residues. V was pared by 6 bases and J by 3 bases, with 9 bases of the junction left unmatched. The CDR3 spells CASSPALAGEKETQYF. CDR3 nucleotides: TGTGCCAGCTCCCCTGCACTAGCGGGGGAAAAAGAGACCCAGTACTTC.

This clone was observed once. This sequence joins TRBV7-8 and TRBJ2-3; D is uncertain. Germline V gene sequence: CDR1 SGHVS, CDR2 FQNEAQ. Trimming shortened V by 0 bases and J by 5 bases, and 12 bases separated the two germline ends. This CDR3 contains 15 residues. The CDR3 bases are TGTGCCAGCAGCTTAGCAGGATTCGAGGTAGATACGCAGTATTTT. It is translated as CASSLAGFEVDTQYF.

The gene calls are TRBV27 and TRBJ2-7, with 13 positions matching TRBD2. V dropped 4 bases and J dropped 3; count of bases not matched to a gene: 6. Germline V CDR1 and CDR2: MNHEY, SMNVEV (reference sequence). The CDR3 runs to 16 residues. As DNA, the CDR3 is TGTGCCAGCAGTTCCCCCGGGACTAGCGGGATCTACGAGCAGTACTTC. Residues: CASSSPGTSGIYEQYF.

J is TRBJ2-7 and V is TRBV10-3, with 7 bases aligning to TRBD1. The CDR3 totals 17 residues. After removal of 2 bases from V and 5 bases from J, the junction contained 15 bases not matched to a gene. Germline V gives CDR1 ENHRY, CDR2 SYGVKD. The CDR3 coding sequence is TGTGCCATCAGTGAGACGGCCGGGACAGCCCTTATTAACGAGCAGTACTTC. It specifies CAISETAGTALINEQYF.

J is TRBJ1-2 and V is TRBV4-3; D unclear. V shed 0 bases and J shed 8 bases, with 16 bases lying between them. Germline V lookup: CDR1 LGHNA, CDR2 YSLEER. The CDR3 totals 15 residues. CDR3 nucleotides: TGCGCCAGCAGCCAAGAGAGGAGGCCCACTATGGGCTACACCTTC. This encodes CASSQERRPTMGYTF.

This clone came up a few times. The chain employs TRBV6-1 and TRBJ1-6; D ambiguous. V was pared by 2 bases and J by 0 bases, with 11 bases between. Looked up from germline, CDR1 is MNHNS and CDR2 is SASEGT. The CDR3 runs to 17 residues. The CDR3 here is CASSEIRPSSYNSPLHF. The CDR3 region has the DNA TGTGCCAGCAGTGAAATAAGACCCAGCTCCTATAATTCACCCCTCCACTTT.

V is TRBV7-2 and J is TRBJ2-7; 13 nucleotides match TRBD2. Germline assignment: CDR1 SGHTA and CDR2 FQGNSA. Trimming took 1 base from V and 2 from J; bases not matched to a gene: 5. The CDR3 length is 17 residues. Here the CDR3 DNA reads TGTGCCAGCAGCTTAGTGACTAGCGGGAGGACCCCCTACGAGCAGTACTTC. It yields the protein CASSLVTSGRTPYEQYF.

The chain combines TRBV5-1 with TRBJ2-5, with D possibly matching TRBD2 (6 bases). The CDR3 contains 14 residues. V shed 4 bases and J shed 0 bases, with 10 bases lying between them. Germline V gene data show CDR1 as SGHRS and CDR2 as YFSETQ. Here the CDR3 DNA reads TGCGCCAGCAGCAGATCTAGCGACCAAGAGACCCAGTACTTC. Translating it yields CASSRSSDQETQYF.

This chain joins TRBV19 and TRBJ2-1; perhaps TRBD1 as D (6 bases). This CDR3 has 11 amino acids. The germline V gene has CDR1 LNHDA and CDR2 SQIVND (reference sequence). The germline V and J ends were trimmed by 5 bases and 15 bases, with 14 bases remaining between them. The CDR3 DNA reads TGTGCCAGTAGTTCCGGCCCAGGGGCGTTCTTC. Protein sequence: CASSSGPGAFF.

The rearrangement uses TRBV5-1 and TRBJ2-2; D perhaps matches TRBD2 (7 bases). V lost 0 bases, J lost 6 bases, and 18 bases lay in between. The CDR3 has 17 amino acids. Germline V gene sequence: CDR1 SGHRS, CDR2 YFSETQ. In DNA, the CDR3 is TGCGCCAGCAGCTTGGGTCCTCTGGGCGGGGGCGCCGGGGAGCTGTTTTTT. The encoded protein is CASSLGPLGGGAGELFF. The full variable domain, its missing parts supplied by reference TRBV5-1 and TRBJ2-2, is KAGVTQTPRYLIKTRGQQVTLSCSPISGHRSVSWYQQTPGQGLQFLFEYFSETQRNKGNFPGRFSGRQFSNSRSEMNVSTLELGDSALYLCASSLGPLGGGAGELFFGEGSRLTVL.

This clone has only one observation. The chain carries TRBV6-5 and TRBJ1-2; possibly TRBD1 for D (5 bases). Germline values: CDR1 MNHEY, CDR2 SVGAGI. This CDR3 comprises 16 residues. V shed 0 bases and J shed 5 bases, with 16 bases lying between them. The CDR3 loop reads CASSYSPRAGPYGYTF. The CDR3 region has the DNA TGTGCCAGCAGTTACTCCCCGCGAGCGGGGCCTTATGGCTACACCTTC.

In regard to this clone: Within the sample, other DNA sequences also encode this same CDR3. The chain combines TRBV6-5 with TRBJ2-5; no reliable D call. Trimming stripped 6 bases from V and 3 bases from J, with 5 bases between. This CDR3 is built from 11 residues. The germline CDR1 and CDR2 sequences are MNHEY and SVGAGI. In nucleotides, the CDR3 is TGTGCCAGCAGCCGGAAAGAGACCCAGTACTTC. Its protein is CASSRKETQYF.

This chain uses TRBV7-2 with TRBJ2-7; maybe TRBD2 (7 bases). The V end was cut by 3 bases, the J end by 2 bases, with 14 bases between. CDR1 and CDR2 from the germline V gene are SGHTA and FQGNSA. The CDR3 spans 15 residues. The CDR3 DNA is TGTGCCAGCAGCTTGGACAGCGGGGCCCCCTACGAGCAGTACTTC. Translation: CASSLDSGAPYEQYF.

The rearrangement joins TRBV10-3 to TRBJ1-2; perhaps TRBD1 as D (5 bases). The CDR3 has 12 residues. The germline V gene has CDR1 ENHRY and CDR2 SYGVKD. Trimming cost V 6 bases and J 7 bases, with 12 bases left between them. The CDR3 bases are TGTGCCATCAGCCAGGGTAGAATTGGCTACACCTTC. It specifies CAISQGRIGYTF.

The chain employs TRBV5-1 and TRBJ2-1, with 11 bases that match TRBD2. Germline V gives CDR1 SGHRS, CDR2 YFSETQ. V was clipped by 3 bases and J by 7 bases; unmatched bases: 9. The CDR3 spans 16 residues. The CDR3 reads CASSSVAGGPGNEQFF. DNA for the CDR3: TGCGCCAGCAGCTCGGTAGCGGGAGGGCCGGGGAATGAGCAGTTCTTC.

The genes are TRBV5-4 and TRBJ2-3; tentative D call: TRBD2 (7 bases). Looked up from germline, CDR1 is SGHNT and CDR2 is YYREEE (reference sequence). CDR3 size: 15 residues. V lost 5 bases and J lost 5, with 18 bases in between. CDR3 in DNA: TGTGCCAGCAGTTATATGGGGGGGCGAGGAGATACGCAGTATTTT. Amino acid sequence: CASSYMGGRGDTQYF.

A note on this clone: This sample also contains other DNA sequences that code for the same CDR3. V and J are TRBV7-2 and TRBJ1-6; D remains unclear. This CDR3 is 12 amino acids long. CDR1 is SGHTA and CDR2 is FQGNSA in the germline V gene. The V and J ends lost 0 bases and 15 bases respectively, with 9 bases between them. CDR3 sequence: CASSLAPESLHF. In DNA form, the CDR3 reads TGTGCCAGCAGCTTAGCGCCAGAGAGCCTCCACTTT.

This chain connects TRBV30 to TRBJ1-6; weak D call: TRBD1 (6 bases). The CDR3 extends over 18 amino acids. V was shortened by 0 bases and J by 8 bases, with 23 bases between the two germline ends. Germline-derived CDR1 and CDR2 are GTSNPN and SVGIG (reference sequence). The CDR3 nucleotides are TGTGCCTGGAGTGTTTGGGCCGTGCGGGGGGCCAGCCATTCACCCCTCCACTTT. Translating gives CAWSVWAVRGASHSPLHF.

The rearrangement links TRBV27 to TRBJ2-1; TRBD2 matches at 8 bases. Germline CDR1 is MNHEY and CDR2 is SMNVEV (reference sequence). V lost 5 bases to trimming and J lost 0 bases; unmatched junction nucleotides: 6. The length of the CDR3 is 16 residues. For the CDR3, the DNA is TGTGCCAGCAGTAAGCACGGGACTAGCTCCTACAATGAGCAGTTCTTC. It encodes CASSKHGTSSYNEQFF.

The chain recombines TRBV4-1 with TRBJ2-1; TRBD2 aligns across 8 bases. The length of the CDR3 is 17 residues. The junction had 9 bases not matched to a gene; V was cut back by 4 bases and J by 1 base. Looked up from germline, CDR1 is MGHRA and CDR2 is YSYEKL. CDR3: CASSRYKTGGSYNEQFF. In DNA form, the CDR3 reads TGCGCCAGCAGCCGTTACAAAACGGGGGGGTCCTACAATGAGCAGTTCTTC.

The chain uses TRBV6-6 and TRBJ2-7; D remains ambiguous. CDR1 is MNHNY and CDR2 is SVGAGI in the germline V gene (reference sequence). The V gene lost 5 bases and the J gene lost 2 bases, with 7 bases spanning the gap. CDR3 length: 12 residues. In DNA form, the CDR3 reads TGTGCCAGCAGTCCGCTCCCCTACGAGCAGTACTTC. This sequence encodes CASSPLPYEQYF.